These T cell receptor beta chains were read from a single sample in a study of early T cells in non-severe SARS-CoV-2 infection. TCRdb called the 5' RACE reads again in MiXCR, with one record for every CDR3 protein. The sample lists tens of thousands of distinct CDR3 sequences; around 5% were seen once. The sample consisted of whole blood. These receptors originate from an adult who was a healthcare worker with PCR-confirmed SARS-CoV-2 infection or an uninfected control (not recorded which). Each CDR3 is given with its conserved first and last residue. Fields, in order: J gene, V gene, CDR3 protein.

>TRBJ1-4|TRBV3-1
CASSQRNTNEKLFF
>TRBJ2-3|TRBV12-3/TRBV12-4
CASSLVGLVFADTQYF
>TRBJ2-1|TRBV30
CAWSEGLTGDEQFF
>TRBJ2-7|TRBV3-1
CASSHGTGTYEQYF
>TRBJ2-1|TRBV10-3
CAIRPSGNNEQFF
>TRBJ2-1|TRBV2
CASSTGTSYYNEQFF
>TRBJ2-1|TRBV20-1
CSAIEVEGGDNEQFF
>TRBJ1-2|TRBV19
CASTRQGRYIGYGYTF
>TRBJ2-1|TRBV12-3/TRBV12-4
CASSPFHEQFF
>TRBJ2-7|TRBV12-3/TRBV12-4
CASSQLSVHEQYF
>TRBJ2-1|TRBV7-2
CASSLLNEQFF
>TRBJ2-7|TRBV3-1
CASSQDREGAKVF
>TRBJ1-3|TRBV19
CASIGAPNLGGNTIYF
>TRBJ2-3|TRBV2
CASSLRLAGGVDTQYF
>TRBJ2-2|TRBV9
CASSVESGTGELFF
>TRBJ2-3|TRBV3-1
CASSGRRGAADTQYF
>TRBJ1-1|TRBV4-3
CASSQDWARQGVTEAFF
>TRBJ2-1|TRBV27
CASSLSPRLAGRYNEQFF
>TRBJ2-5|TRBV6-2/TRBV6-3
CASDGQGLGETQYF
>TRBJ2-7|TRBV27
CASSLATGRYEQYF
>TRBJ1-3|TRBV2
CASSWDSGNTIYF
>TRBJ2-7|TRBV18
CASSPGGDGDEQYF
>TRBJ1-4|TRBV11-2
CASSRGDATNEKLFF
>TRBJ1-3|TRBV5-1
CASSQDTGIGNTIYF
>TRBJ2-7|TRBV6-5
CASSYSGRTGNYGEQYF
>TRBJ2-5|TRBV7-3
CASSLSAAEETQYF
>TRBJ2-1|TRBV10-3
CAISEAREGNEQFF
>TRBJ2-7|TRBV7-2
CASSLTGGMSSYEQYF
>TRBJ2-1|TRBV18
CASSPGGNEQFF
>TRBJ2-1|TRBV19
CASSMRDLQDEQFF
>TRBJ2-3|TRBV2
CASSETLIAGGWTDTQYF
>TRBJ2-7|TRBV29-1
CSGTRGQGYEQYF
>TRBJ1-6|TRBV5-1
CASSPGQGGNSPLHF
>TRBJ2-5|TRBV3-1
CASSHLVTGKETQYF
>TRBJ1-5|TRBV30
CAWSPRGQGNQPQHF
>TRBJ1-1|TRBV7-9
CASSWPGQGNTEAFF
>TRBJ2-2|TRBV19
CASNGENGELFF
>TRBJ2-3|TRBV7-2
CASSLSRVSSTDTQYF
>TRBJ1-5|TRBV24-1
CATSDRAENQPQHF
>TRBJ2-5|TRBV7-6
CASSLGTSRETQYF
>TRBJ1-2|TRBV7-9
CASSSTGGGYGYTF
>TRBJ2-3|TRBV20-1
CSARNLAGADTQYF
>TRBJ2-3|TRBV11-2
CASSLTSGTTDTQYF
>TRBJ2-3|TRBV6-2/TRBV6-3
CASSYGEGPDTQYF
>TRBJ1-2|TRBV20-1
CSARDPPTGWGNYGYTF
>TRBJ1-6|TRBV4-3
CASSQDVPGMGNSPLHF
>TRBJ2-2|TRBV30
CAWTGAGGTGELFF
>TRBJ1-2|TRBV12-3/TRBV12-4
CASSLLLGDGYTF
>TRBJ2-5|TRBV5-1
CASTEDTQETQYF
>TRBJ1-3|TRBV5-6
CASSLAMAVGTIYF
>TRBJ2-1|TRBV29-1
CSVEDRWNEQFF
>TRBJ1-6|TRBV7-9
CASSSQGPSPLHF
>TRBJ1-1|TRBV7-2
CASIPYTGGDTEAFF
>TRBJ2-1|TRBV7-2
CASSSGQAGGREQFF